What follows describes a single T cell receptor (beta chain). Its antigen is as yet unknown. The CDR3 is 11 residues long. V was shortened by 4 bases and J by 3 bases, with 3 bases between the two germline ends. CDR1 ENHRY and CDR2 SYGVKD come from the germline V gene. Researchers reported that TCR beta cDNA libraries carried unique molecular identifiers. It was from about 0.94 to 9.7 million T cells that around 500,000 cDNA molecules came. TCRdb called the PCR reads again in MiXCR, with one record for every CDR3 protein. The sample contains hundreds of thousands of distinct CDR3 sequences, approximately 57% of which appear only once. These data originate in a study of post-analysis software for immune sequencing data. At the level of the study: Both relapsing-remitting and secondary progressive multiple sclerosis featured among the disease courses, as did progressive-relapsing multiple sclerosis.

Overall study results and limits: Diversity measured as normalized Chao1 was significantly lower in multiple sclerosis patients than in controls. TRBV5-6, TRBV5-1 and TRBV20-1 belonged to a set of a handful of TRBV segments that were more frequent in patients than controls. Samples sharing a preparation batch grouped tightly together when assessed by F measure.

This sequence joins TRBV10-3 and TRBJ2-5; no reliable D call. The sample taken for sequencing was blood. The receptor comes from a girl aged 10 to 17 with multiple sclerosis. The CDR3 loop reads CAISAKETQYF. Here the CDR3 DNA reads TGTGCCATCAGTGCCAAAGAGACCCAGTACTTC.